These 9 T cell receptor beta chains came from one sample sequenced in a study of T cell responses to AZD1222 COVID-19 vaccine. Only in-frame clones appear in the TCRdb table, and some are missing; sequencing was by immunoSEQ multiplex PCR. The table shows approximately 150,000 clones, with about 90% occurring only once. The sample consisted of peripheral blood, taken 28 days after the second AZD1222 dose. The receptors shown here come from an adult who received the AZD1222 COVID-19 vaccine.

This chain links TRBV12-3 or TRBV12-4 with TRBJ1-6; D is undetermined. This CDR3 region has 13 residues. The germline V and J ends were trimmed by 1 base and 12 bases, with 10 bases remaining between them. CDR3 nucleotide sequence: TGTGCCAGCAGTTTAGTCTCGGTGGGACCCCTCCACTTT. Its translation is CASSLVSVGPLHF.

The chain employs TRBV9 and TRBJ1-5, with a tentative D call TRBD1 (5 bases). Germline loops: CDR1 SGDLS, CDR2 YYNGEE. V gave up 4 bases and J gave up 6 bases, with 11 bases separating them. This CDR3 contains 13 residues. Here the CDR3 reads CASSQGGVQPQHF. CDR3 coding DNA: TGTGCCAGCAGCCAGGGCGGGGTTCAGCCCCAGCATTTT.

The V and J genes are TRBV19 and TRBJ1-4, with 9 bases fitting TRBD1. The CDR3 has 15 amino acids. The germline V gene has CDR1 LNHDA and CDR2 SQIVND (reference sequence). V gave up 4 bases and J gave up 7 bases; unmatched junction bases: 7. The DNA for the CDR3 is TGTGCCAGTAGTACCGGACAGGGGAGAGCTGAAAAACTGTTTTTT. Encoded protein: CASSTGQGRAEKLFF.

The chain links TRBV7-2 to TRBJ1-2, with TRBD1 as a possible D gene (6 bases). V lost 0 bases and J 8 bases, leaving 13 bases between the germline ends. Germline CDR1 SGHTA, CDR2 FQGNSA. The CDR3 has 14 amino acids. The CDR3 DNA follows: TGTGCCAGCAGCTTAGCTAACAGGGTAATGGGCTACACCTTC. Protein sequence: CASSLANRVMGYTF.

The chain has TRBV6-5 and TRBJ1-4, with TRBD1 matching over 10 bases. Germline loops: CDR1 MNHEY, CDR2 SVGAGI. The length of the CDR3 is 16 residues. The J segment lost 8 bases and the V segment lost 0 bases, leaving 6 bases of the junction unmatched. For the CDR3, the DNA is TGTGCCAGCAGTTACTCGAGACAGGGGGCAGGAGAAAAACTGTTTTTT. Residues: CASSYSRQGAGEKLFF.

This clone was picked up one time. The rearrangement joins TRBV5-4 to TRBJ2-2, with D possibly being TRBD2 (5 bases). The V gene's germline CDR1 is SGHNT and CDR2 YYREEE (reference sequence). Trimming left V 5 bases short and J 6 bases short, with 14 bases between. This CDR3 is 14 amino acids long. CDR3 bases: TGTGCCAGCAGTCCGGGGTATGGGGCCGGGGAGCTGTTTTTT. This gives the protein CASSPGYGAGELFF.

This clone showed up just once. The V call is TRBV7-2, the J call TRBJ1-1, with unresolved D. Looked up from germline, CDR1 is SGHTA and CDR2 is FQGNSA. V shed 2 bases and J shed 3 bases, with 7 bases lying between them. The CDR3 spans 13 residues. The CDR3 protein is CASSLQRDTEAFF. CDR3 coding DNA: TGTGCCAGCAGCTTACAGAGGGACACTGAAGCTTTCTTT.

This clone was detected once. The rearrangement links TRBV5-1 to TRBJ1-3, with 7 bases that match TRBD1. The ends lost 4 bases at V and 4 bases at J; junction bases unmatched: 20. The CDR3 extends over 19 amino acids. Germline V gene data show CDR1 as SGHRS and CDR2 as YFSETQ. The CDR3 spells CASSLGQQGLFSRGNTIYF. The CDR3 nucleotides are TGCGCCAGCAGCCTGGGACAGCAGGGGTTATTTTCGAGAGGAAACACCATATATTTT. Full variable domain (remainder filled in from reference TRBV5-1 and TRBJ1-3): KAGVTQTPRYLIKTRGQQVTLSCSPISGHRSVSWYQQTPGQGLQFLFEYFSETQRNKGNFPGRFSGRQFSNSRSEMNVSTLELGDSALYLCASSLGQQGLFSRGNTIYFGEGSWLTVV.

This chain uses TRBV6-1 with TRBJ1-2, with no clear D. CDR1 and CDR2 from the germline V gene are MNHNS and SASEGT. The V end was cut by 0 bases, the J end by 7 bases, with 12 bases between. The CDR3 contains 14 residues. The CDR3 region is CASSEAVDPPGYTF. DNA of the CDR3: TGTGCCAGCAGTGAAGCGGTAGATCCCCCTGGCTACACCTTC.